This T cell receptor (beta chain) was captured by sequencing in a study of blood T cell repertoires in COVID-19. Across the whole study: PBMCs, B-cell-depleted T cells, or T cells provided the cDNA or gDNA that made up the material.

In the authors' workflow: Reference gene primer amplification gave nucleated cell count estimates. Repertoires were generated with immunoSEQ multiplex PCR, while TCRdb's copy carries only in-frame clones and drops some. D and trimming were read from the DNA, whereas the V and J calls and clone size are those reported in that table. The table records 230,000 or so clones, approximately 84% of them present only once. The age range of participants was 18 to 89 years, with residence in approximately 25 US areas. All recovered Cohort 3 donors got two negative PCRs, got clearance, or saw symptom resolution. CDR1 is SGDLS and CDR2 is YYNGEE in the germline V gene. Trimming took 3 bases from V and 4 from J; bases not matched to a gene: 4. This CDR3 spans 14 amino acids.

The TCR sequence derives from a man aged 50-59 years who had recovered from COVID-19. The rearrangement links TRBV9 to TRBJ1-5; 7 bases fit TRBD1. The sequenced sample was PBMCs or T cells enriched from blood (not recorded which). CDR3 coding DNA: TGTGCCAGCAGCGCAGGGACAGTAAATCAGCCCCAGCATTTT. Its protein is CASSAGTVNQPQHF. The entire variable domain, with the rest obtained from reference TRBV9 and TRBJ1-5, is as follows: DSGVTQTPKHLITATGQRVTLRCSPRSGDLSVYWYQQSLDQGLQFLIQYYNGEERAKGNILERFSAQQFPDLHSELNLSSLELGDSALYFCASSAGTVNQPQHFGDGTRLSIL.